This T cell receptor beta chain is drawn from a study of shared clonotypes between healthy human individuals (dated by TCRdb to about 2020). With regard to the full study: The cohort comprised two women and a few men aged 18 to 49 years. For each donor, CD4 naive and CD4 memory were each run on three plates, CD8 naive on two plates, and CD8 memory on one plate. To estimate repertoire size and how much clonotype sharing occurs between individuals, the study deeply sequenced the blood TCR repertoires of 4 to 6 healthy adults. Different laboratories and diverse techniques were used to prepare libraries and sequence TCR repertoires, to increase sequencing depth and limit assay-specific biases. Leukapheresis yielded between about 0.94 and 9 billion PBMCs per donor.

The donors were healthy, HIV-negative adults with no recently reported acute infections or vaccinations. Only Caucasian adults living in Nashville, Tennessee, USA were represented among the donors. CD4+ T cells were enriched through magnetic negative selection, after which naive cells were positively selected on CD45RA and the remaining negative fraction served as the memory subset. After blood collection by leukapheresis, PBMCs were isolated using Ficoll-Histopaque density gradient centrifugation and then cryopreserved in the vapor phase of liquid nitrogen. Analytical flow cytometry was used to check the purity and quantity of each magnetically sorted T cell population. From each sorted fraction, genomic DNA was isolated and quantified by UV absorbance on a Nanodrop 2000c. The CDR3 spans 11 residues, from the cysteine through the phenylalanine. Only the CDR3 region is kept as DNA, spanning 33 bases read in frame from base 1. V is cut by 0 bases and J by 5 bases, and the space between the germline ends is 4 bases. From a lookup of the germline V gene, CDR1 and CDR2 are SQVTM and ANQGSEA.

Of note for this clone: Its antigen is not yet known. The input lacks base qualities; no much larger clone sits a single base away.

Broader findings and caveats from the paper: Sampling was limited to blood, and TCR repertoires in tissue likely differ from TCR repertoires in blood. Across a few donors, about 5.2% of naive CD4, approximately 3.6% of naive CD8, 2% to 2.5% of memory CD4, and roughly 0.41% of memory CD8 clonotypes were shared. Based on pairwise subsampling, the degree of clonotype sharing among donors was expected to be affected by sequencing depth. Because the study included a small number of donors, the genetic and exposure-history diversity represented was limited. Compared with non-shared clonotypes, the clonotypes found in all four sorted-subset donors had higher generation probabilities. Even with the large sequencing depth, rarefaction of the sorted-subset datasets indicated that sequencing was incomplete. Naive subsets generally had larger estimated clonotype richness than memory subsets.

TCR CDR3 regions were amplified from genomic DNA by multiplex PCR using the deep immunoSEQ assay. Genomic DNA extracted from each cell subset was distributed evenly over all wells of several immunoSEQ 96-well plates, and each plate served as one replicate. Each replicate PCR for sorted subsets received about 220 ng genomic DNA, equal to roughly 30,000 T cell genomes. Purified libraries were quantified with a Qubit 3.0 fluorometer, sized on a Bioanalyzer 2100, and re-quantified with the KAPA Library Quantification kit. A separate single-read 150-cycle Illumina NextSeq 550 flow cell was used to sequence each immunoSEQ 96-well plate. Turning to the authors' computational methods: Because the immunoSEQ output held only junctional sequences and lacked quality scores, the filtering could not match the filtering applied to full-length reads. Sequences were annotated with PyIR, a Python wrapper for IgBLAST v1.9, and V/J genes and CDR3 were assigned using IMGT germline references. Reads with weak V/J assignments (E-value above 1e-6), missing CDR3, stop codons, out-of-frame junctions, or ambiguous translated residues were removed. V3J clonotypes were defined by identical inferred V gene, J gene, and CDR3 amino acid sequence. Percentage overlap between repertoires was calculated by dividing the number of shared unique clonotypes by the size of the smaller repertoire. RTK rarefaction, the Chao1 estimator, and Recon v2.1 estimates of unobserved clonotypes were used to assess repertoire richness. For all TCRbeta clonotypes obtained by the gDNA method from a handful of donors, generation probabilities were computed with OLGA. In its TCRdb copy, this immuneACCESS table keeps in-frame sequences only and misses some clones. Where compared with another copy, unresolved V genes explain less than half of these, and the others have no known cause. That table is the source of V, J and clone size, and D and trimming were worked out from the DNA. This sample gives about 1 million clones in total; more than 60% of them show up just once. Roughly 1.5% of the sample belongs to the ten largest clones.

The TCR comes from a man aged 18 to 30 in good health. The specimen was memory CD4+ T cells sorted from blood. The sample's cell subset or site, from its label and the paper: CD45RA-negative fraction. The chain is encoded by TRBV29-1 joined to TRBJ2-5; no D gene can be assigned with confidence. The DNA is TGCAGCGTTGAAGAGAACGAGACCCAGTACTTC. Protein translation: CSVEENETQYF.